Judged by abundance, the clone carrying this TCR beta chain is medium-sized. The antigen remains undetermined. Germline loops: CDR1 MNHNS, CDR2 SASEGT. The CDR3 spans 15 residues. The V gene end was trimmed by 4 bases and the J gene end by 8 bases; junction bases not matched to a gene: 8. The data were obtained in a study of metastatic and nonmetastatic thyroid tumors. General study results and limits: Benign nodules were reported to have significantly lower TCR beta diversity than malignant thyroid tumors, in blood and tumor.

Thyroid surgery had not been preceded by any treatment in any patient. Original processing notes: It was from CDR3 differences across clinicopathological groups that a distant-metastasis classifier for papillary thyroid cancer was built. From the PCR reads, TCRdb re-called clones with MiXCR. The V and J calls were not made by the authors but by TCRdb's processing. The table shows 20,000 to 25,000 clones, with about 12% occurring only once. This receptor was taken from a female donor with papillary thyroid cancer or a benign thyroid nodule (not recorded which). Some clones in this sample may be carry-over from other donors' samples. The sequenced material came from blood. V is TRBV6-1 and J is TRBJ1-6; 7 bases fit TRBD1. This CDR3 reads CASSGPGQWDSPLHF. The CDR3 DNA follows: TGTGCCAGCAGTGGGCCGGGACAGTGGGATTCACCCCTCCACTTT.